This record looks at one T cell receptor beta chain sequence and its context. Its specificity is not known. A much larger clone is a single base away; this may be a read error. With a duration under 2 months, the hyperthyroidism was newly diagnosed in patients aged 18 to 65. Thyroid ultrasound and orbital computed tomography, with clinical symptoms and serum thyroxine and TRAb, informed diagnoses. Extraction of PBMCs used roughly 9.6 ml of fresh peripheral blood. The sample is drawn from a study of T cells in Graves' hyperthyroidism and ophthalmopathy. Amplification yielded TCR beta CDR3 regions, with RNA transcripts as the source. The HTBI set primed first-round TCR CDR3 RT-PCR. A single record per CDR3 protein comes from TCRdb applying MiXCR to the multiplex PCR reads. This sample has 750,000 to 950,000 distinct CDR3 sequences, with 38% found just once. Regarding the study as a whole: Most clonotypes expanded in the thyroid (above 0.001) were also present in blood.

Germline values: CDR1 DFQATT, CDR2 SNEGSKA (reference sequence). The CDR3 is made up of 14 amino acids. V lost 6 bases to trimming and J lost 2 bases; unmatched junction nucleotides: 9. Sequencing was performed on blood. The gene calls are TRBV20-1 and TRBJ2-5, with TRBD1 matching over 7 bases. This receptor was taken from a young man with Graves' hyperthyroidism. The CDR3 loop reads CSADGQVGQETQYF. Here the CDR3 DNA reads TGCAGTGCCGACGGACAGGTTGGACAAGAGACCCAGTACTTC.